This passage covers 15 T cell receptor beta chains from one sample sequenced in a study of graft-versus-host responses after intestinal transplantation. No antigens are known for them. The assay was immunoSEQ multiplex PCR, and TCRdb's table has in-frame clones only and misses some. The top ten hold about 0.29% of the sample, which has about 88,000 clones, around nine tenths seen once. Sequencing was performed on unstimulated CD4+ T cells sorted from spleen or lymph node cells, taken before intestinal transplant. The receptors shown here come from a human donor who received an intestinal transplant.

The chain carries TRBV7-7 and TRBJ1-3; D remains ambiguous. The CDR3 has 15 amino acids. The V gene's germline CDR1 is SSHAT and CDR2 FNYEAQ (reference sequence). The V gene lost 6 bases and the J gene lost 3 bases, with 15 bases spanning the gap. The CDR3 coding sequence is TGTGCCAGCAGTCCCTCATGGGCCATTGGAAACACCATATATTTT. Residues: CASSPSWAIGNTIYF.

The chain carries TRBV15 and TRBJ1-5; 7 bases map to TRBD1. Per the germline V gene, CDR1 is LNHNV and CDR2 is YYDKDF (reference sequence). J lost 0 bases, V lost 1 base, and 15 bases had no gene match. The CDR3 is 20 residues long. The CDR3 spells CATSRGVLRGQSDSNQPQHF. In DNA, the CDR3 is TGTGCCACCAGCAGAGGGGTCCTCCGGGGACAGTCCGATAGCAATCAGCCCCAGCATTTT.

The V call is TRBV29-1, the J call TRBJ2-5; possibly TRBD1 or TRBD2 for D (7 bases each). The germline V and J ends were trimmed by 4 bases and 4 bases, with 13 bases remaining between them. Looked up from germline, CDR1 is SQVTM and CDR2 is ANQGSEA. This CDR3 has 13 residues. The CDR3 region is CSVVAGGGETQYF. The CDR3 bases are TGCAGCGTTGTCGCAGGGGGGGGAGAGACCCAGTACTTC.

CDR3: CASSLVGRVTSYEQYF. CDR3 DNA: TGTGCCAGCAGTTTGGTGGGTCGGGTGACTTCCTACGAGCAGTACTTC. The chain uses TRBV28 and TRBJ2-7; D gene unclear. Germline values: CDR1 MDHEN, CDR2 SYDVKM. The CDR3 totals 16 residues. The V and J ends lost 3 bases and 1 base respectively, with 16 bases between them.

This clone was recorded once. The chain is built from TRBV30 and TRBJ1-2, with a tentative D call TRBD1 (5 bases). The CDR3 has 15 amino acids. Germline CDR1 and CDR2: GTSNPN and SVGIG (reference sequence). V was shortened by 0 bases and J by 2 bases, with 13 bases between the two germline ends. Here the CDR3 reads CAWSVRPGSNYGYTF. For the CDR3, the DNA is TGTGCCTGGAGTGTACGGCCAGGGTCAAACTATGGCTACACCTTC.

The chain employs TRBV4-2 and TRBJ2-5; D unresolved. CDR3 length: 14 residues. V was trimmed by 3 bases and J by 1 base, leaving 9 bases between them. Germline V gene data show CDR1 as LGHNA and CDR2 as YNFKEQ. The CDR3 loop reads CASSQSRSQETQYF. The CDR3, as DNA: TGTGCCAGCAGCCAGTCGCGGAGCCAAGAGACCCAGTACTTC.

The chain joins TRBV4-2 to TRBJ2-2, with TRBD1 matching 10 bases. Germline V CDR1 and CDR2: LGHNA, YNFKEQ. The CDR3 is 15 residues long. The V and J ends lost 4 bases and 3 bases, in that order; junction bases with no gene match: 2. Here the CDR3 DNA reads TGTGCCAGCAGCCCGGACAGGGGGGACACCGGGGAGCTGTTTTTT. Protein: CASSPDRGDTGELFF.

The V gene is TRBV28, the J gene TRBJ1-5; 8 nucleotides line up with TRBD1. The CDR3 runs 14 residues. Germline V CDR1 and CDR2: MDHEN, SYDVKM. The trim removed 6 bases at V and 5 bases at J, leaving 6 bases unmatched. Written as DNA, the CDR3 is TGTGCCAGCAGCTCACAGGGGGGTGATCAGCCCCAGCATTTT. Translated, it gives CASSSQGGDQPQHF.

The CDR3 sequence: CAWAGGRYNEQFF. The DNA for the CDR3 is TGTGCCTGGGCGGGAGGGAGGTACAATGAGCAGTTCTTC. The rearrangement links TRBV30 to TRBJ2-1, with 9 bases lining up with TRBD2. The CDR3 is 13 amino acids. The V gene end was trimmed by 5 bases and the J gene end by 4 bases; junction bases not matched to a gene: 3. The germline V gene has CDR1 GTSNPN and CDR2 SVGIG (reference sequence).

The CDR3 protein is CASSRDSPSYNSPLHF. The CDR3, as DNA: TGTGCCAGCTCTCGGGACAGCCCCTCCTATAATTCACCCCTCCACTTT. V usage is TRBV2 and J usage is TRBJ1-6; 7 bases match TRBD1. The germline V gene encodes CDR1 SNHLY and CDR2 FYNNEI. This CDR3 is built from 16 residues. V dropped 8 bases and J dropped 0; count of bases not matched to a gene: 7.

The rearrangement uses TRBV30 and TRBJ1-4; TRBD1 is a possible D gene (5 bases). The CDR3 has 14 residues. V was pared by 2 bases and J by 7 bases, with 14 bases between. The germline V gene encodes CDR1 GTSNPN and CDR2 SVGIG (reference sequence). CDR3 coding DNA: TGTGCCTGGAGTATTGGGGGAGGAGGTGAAAAACTGTTTTTT. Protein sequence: CAWSIGGGGEKLFF.

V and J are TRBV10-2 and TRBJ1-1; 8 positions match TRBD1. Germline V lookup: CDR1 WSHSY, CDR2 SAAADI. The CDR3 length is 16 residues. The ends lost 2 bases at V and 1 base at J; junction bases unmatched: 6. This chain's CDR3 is CASSEGQGISNTEAFF. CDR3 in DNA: TGCGCCAGCAGTGAGGGACAGGGAATATCGAACACTGAAGCTTTCTTT.

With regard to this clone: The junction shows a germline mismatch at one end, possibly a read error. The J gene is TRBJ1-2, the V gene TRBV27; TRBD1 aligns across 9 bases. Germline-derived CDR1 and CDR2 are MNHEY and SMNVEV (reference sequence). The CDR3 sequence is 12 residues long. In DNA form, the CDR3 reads TGTGCCAGCAGCCCAAGGGGGGACAGGGTGTTCTTC. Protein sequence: CASSPRGDRVFF.

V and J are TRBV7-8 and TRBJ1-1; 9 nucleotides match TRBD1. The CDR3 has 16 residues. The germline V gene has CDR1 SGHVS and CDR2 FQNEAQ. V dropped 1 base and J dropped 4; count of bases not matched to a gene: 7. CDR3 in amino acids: CASSLVTGGSGTEAFF. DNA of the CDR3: TGTGCCAGCAGCTTAGTCACAGGGGGCTCGGGCACTGAAGCTTTCTTT.

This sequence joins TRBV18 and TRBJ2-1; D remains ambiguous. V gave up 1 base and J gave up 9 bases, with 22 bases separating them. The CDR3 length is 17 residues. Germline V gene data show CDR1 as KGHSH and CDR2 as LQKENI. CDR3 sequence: CASSPRMKQSITGEQFF. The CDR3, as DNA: TGTGCCAGCTCACCACGGATGAAGCAGTCCATTACGGGTGAGCAGTTCTTC.